The 10 T cell receptor beta chains below come from one sample, sequenced in a study of blood T cell repertoires in COVID-19. The method was immunoSEQ multiplex PCR; TCRdb's version includes in-frame clones alone and lacks a portion of them. The sample has hundreds of thousands of clones, about 89% seen once. Sequenced input: PBMCs or T cells enriched from blood (not recorded which). These receptors all come from a man aged 60 to 75 who had recovered from COVID-19.

The rearrangement links TRBV7-2 to TRBJ2-3; no reliable D call. CDR1 SGHTA and CDR2 FQGNSA come from the germline V gene. The V and J ends lost 2 bases and 4 bases respectively, with 16 bases between them. The CDR3 is made up of 16 amino acids. CDR3 bases: TGTGCCAGCAGCTTATTGGCCCCCGTAAGCGCAGATACGCAGTATTTT. This encodes CASSLLAPVSADTQYF.

This clone has just one count. This rearrangement joins TRBV2 to TRBJ2-2; D is perhaps TRBD1 (6 bases). There are 16 residues in the CDR3. The V end was cut by 6 bases, the J end by 6 bases, with 20 bases between. Germline CDR1 and CDR2: SNHLY and FYNNEI. The CDR3 here is CASSWERGGLAGELFF. CDR3 coding DNA: TGTGCCAGCAGCTGGGAAAGAGGGGGTTTGGCCGGGGAGCTGTTTTTT.

The J gene is TRBJ2-3, the V gene TRBV3-1 (or the pseudogene TRBV3-2); possibly TRBD1 for D (5 bases). CDR3 length equals 14 residues. CDR1 and CDR2 (germline): LGHDT, YNNKEL (reference sequence). V shed 0 bases and J shed 4 bases, with 8 bases lying between them. The DNA of the CDR3 is TGTGCCAGCAGCCAAGATCAGGGTCCAGATACGCAGTATTTT. This gives the protein CASSQDQGPDTQYF.

The chain employs TRBV27 and TRBJ1-6; D is ambiguous. The V gene lost 5 bases and the J gene lost 1 base, with 9 bases spanning the gap. CDR1 and CDR2 (germline): MNHEY, SMNVEV (reference sequence). This CDR3 comprises 15 residues. DNA for the CDR3: TGTGCCAGCAGTAGGAGTGTATCCTATAATTCACCCCTCCACTTT. Translated: CASSRSVSYNSPLHF.

The chain joins TRBV29-1 to TRBJ2-1; TRBD1 is a possible D gene (7 bases). This CDR3 comprises 12 residues. The V gene lost 7 bases and the J gene lost 8 bases, with 15 bases spanning the gap. CDR1 and CDR2 from the germline V gene are SQVTM and ANQGSEA. CDR3 amino acids: CSGQGGGHEQFF. In DNA, the CDR3 is TGCAGCGGTCAAGGAGGGGGCCATGAGCAGTTCTTC.

This clone was detected once. The chain has TRBV28 and TRBJ2-3; D perhaps matches TRBD2 (5 bases). From germline, CDR1 is MDHEN and CDR2 SYDVKM. The length of the CDR3 is 13 residues. Trimming cost V 6 bases and J 8 bases, with 15 bases left between them. The CDR3 loop is CASRSAGLGTQYF. In nucleotides, the CDR3 is TGTGCCAGCAGATCGGCGGGCCTGGGTACGCAGTATTTT.

The genes are TRBV28 and TRBJ1-2, with D possibly matching TRBD1 (6 bases). Germline V gene sequence: CDR1 MDHEN, CDR2 SYDVKM. Trimming left V 4 bases short and J 6 bases short, with 18 bases between. The length of the CDR3 is 15 residues. CDR3 in amino acids: CASSSNPQGLHGYTF. The CDR3 DNA reads as TGTGCCAGCAGTTCAAACCCACAGGGTCTCCATGGCTACACCTTC.

The chain carries TRBV7-2 and TRBJ1-3, with TRBD1 identical over 7 bases. V lost 5 bases to trimming and J lost 3 bases; unmatched junction nucleotides: 4. CDR1 is SGHTA and CDR2 is FQGNSA in the germline V gene. This CDR3 is 14 amino acids long. Here the CDR3 DNA reads TGTGCCAGCAGCGTTGGGACAGTTGGAAACACCATATATTTT. The encoded protein is CASSVGTVGNTIYF.

This clone was counted only a few times. The genes are TRBV5-6 and TRBJ2-2; 9 nucleotides agree with TRBD2. This CDR3 region has 15 residues. With V trimmed by 0 bases and J by 7 bases, 4 bases remained unmatched. The germline CDR1 and CDR2 sequences are SGHDT and YYEEEE. The CDR3 region is CASSLGGRALGELFF. As DNA, the CDR3 is TGTGCCAGCAGCTTGGGCGGGAGGGCCCTCGGGGAGCTGTTTTTT.

This rearrangement joins TRBV4-2 to TRBJ2-1; 7 positions agree with TRBD1. Germline trimming cut 4 bases from V and 2 bases from J; bases unmatched to any gene: 11. There are 17 residues in the CDR3. The V gene's germline CDR1 is LGHNA and CDR2 YNFKEQ. The CDR3 DNA is TGTGCCAGCAGCCCCGGACAGGCGGCCAGGGCCTACAATGAGCAGTTCTTC. Translating it yields CASSPGQAARAYNEQFF.